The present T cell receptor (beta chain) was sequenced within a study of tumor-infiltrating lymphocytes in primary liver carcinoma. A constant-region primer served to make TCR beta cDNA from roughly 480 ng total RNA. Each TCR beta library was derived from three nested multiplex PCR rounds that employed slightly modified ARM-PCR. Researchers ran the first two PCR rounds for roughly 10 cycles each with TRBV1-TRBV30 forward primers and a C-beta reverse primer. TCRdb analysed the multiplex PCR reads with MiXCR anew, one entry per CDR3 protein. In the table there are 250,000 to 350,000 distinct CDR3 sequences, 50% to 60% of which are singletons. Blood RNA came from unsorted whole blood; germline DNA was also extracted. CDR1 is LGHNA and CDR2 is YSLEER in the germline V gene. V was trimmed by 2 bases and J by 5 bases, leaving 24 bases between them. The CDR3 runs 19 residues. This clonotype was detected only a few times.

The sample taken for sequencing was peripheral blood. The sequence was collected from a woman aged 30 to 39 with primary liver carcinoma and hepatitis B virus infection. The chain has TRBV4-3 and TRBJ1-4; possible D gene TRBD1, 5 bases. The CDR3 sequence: CASSQSPKTDSARNEKLFF. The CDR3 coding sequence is TGCGCCAGCAGCCAATCGCCCAAGACAGACTCGGCTAGGAATGAAAAACTGTTTTTT.